Below are 8 T cell receptor beta chains sequenced from a single sample in a study of regulatory T cells in long-lasting Graves disease. Construction of the TCR beta libraries employed iRepertoire HTBI primers in conjunction with Arm-PCR of CDR3 regions. TCRdb reprocessed the multiplex PCR reads via MiXCR and lists one record per CDR3 protein. The sample lists about 470,000 distinct CDR3 sequences; 20% to 25% were seen once. The time point: persistent/refractory GD, antithyroid drugs over 5 years with positive TRAb. The TCR library used RNA extracted from PBMCs. The material sequenced was peripheral blood mononuclear cells (PBMCs), taken when the disease was refractory, from a patient treated with antithyroid drugs. These receptors were taken from a female donor with Graves disease.

The chain couples TRBV5-1 to TRBJ2-5; D is possibly TRBD2 (5 bases). Trimming took 2 bases from V and 2 from J, leaving 13 bases between them. The germline CDR1 and CDR2 sequences are SGHRS and YFSETQ. The CDR3 totals 15 residues. CDR3 coding DNA: TGCGCCAGCAGCTTCGGTGGTGGAGGTCAAGAGACCCAGTACTTC. Translation gives CASSFGGGGQETQYF.

This clonotype was seen a few times. This chain connects TRBV20-1 to TRBJ2-1, with 13 bases matching TRBD2. Losses at the gene ends were 6 bases for V and 7 bases for J; bases not matched to a gene: 6. Germline CDR1 DFQATT, CDR2 SNEGSKA (reference sequence). This CDR3 is built from 14 residues. CDR3 sequence: CSALLAGGPNEQFF. The CDR3 DNA sequence: TGCAGTGCCCTACTAGCGGGAGGGCCGAATGAGCAGTTCTTC.

The J gene is TRBJ2-5, the V gene TRBV20-1, with D unresolved. CDR3 length equals 14 residues. From germline, CDR1 is DFQATT and CDR2 SNEGSKA (reference sequence). V shed 0 bases and J shed 5 bases, with 13 bases lying between them. This CDR3 is CSAREELPLETQYF. In DNA form, the CDR3 reads TGCAGTGCTAGAGAAGAACTCCCGCTGGAGACCCAGTACTTC.

This clonotype has a count of ten or more. The genes are TRBV29-1 and TRBJ2-7; 7 positions agree with TRBD1. This CDR3 is built from 14 residues. Trimming at V came to 4 bases and at J to 6 bases, leaving 12 bases not matched to a gene. Germline CDR1 is SQVTM and CDR2 is ANQGSEA. The CDR3 protein is CSVVLGGTVSEQYF. In DNA, the CDR3 is TGCAGCGTTGTATTAGGTGGGACAGTCTCCGAGCAGTACTTC.

Ten or more counts support this clonotype. The chain couples TRBV27 to TRBJ1-5; D is unresolved. Germline V gene lookup returns CDR1 MNHEY and CDR2 SMNVEV (reference sequence). The V and J ends lost 6 bases and 7 bases respectively, with 16 bases between them. The CDR3 is 14 residues long. The CDR3 protein is CASSRPGMGQPQHF. The DNA of the CDR3 is TGTGCCAGCAGCCGCCCCGGGATGGGCCAGCCCCAGCATTTT.

This clonotype was counted many times. The gene calls are TRBV6-5 and TRBJ1-1, with unresolved D. Between the trimmed V and J ends, which lost 4 bases and 4 bases, there was a span of 7 bases. The germline gives CDR1 MNHEY, CDR2 SVGAGI. The length of the CDR3 is 12 residues. The CDR3 sequence is CASSSPRTEAFF. In DNA, the CDR3 is TGTGCCAGCAGTTCCCCCCGCACTGAAGCTTTCTTT.

This clonotype was detected only a few times. V gene TRBV11-1 combines with J gene TRBJ2-7, with a possible D match to TRBD1 (5 bases). Germline values: CDR1 SGHAT, CDR2 FQDESV (reference sequence). V dropped 5 bases and J dropped 6 bases, with 11 bases sitting between them. This CDR3 has 12 amino acids. Here the CDR3 DNA reads TGTGCCAGCAGCCTCGACAGCCTCGAGCAGTACTTC. It yields the protein CASSLDSLEQYF. Full variable domain (missing parts from reference TRBV11-1 and TRBJ2-7): EAEVAQSPRYKITEKSQAVAFWCDPISGHATLYWYRQILGQGPELLVQFQDESVVDDSQLPKDRFSAERLKGVDSTLKIQPAELGDSAMYLCASSLDSLEQYFGPGTRLTVT.

This clonotype turned up a few times. The conserved final phenylalanine or tryptophan is absent from the CDR3, which likely points to a read error. V and J are TRBV7-9 and TRBJ2-5; 12 nucleotides align to TRBD2. The trim removed 6 bases at V and 4 bases at J, leaving 9 bases unmatched. This CDR3 comprises 16 residues. CDR1 and CDR2 from the germline V gene are SEHNR and FQNEAQ (reference sequence). CDR3 in DNA: TGTGCCAGCAGACCGACTAGCGGGAGACTTATAGAGACCCAGTACCTC. It is translated as CASRPTSGRLIETQYL.